One and the same sample provided the 3 T cell receptor beta chains below, sequenced in a study of shared clonotypes between healthy human individuals. Assay used: immunoSEQ multiplex PCR; TCRdb lists only in-frame clones, some missing. The sample has more than 500,000 clones, roughly 95% seen once. What was sequenced was naive CD4+ T cells sorted from blood. The sample's subset: CD45RA+ positively selected. The receptor set was obtained from a woman between 25 and 40 years old in good health.

This chain joins TRBV27 and TRBJ2-7; the match to TRBD1 covers 8 bases. CDR3 length equals 15 residues. Germline V gives CDR1 MNHEY, CDR2 SMNVEV (reference sequence). V shed 6 bases and J 2 bases; nucleotides not matched to a gene: 9. The CDR3 DNA sequence: TGTGCCAGCAGAACCTCGGGACAGGTCCCCTACGAGCAGTACTTC. Amino acids: CASRTSGQVPYEQYF.

Note on this clone: The sample contains more than one DNA sequence encoding this CDR3. The chain combines TRBV27 with TRBJ2-3, with D hard to call. V was clipped by 2 bases and J by 2 bases, with 2 bases between them. Germline V gives CDR1 MNHEY, CDR2 SMNVEV (reference sequence). The CDR3 contains 12 residues. Written as DNA, the CDR3 is TGTGCCAGCAGTTTACCCACAGATACGCAGTATTTT. Protein product: CASSLPTDTQYF.

The chain joins TRBV11-2 to TRBJ2-7; 8 bases align to TRBD2. With 5 bases clipped from V and 0 bases from J, the junction kept 6 bases outside the gene matches. This CDR3 has 15 amino acids. Looked up from germline, CDR1 is SGHAT and CDR2 is FQNNGV. The CDR3 here is CASSQPLAASYEQYF. In DNA form, the CDR3 reads TGTGCCAGCAGCCAACCACTAGCGGCCTCCTACGAGCAGTACTTC.